This paragraph reports one TCR beta chain. Its antigen is not identified. This sample is part of a study of cytomegalovirus exposure and HLA in healthy donors. Broader study findings: Overall, approximately 150 TCR beta chains were annotated as cytomegalovirus-associated. The authors excluded some V segments, including TRBV6-2 and TRBV6-3, as indistinguishable.

This CDR3 region has 15 residues. Germline lookup yields CDR1 SGHRS and CDR2 YFSETQ. V lost 0 bases and J lost 2; bases outside the gene matches: 3. This PCR relied on a set of 60 Vbeta primers and 13 Jbeta primers. The protocol was immunoSEQ multiplex PCR, while the TCRdb copy is restricted to in-frame clones and leaves out a portion. The data include 70,000 to 100,000 clones; the top ten clones carry 3% to 4.5%. What was sequenced was PBMCs. This sequence originates from a man aged 18 to 29 in good health and CMV-seropositive. The chain links TRBV5-1 to TRBJ2-7; 9 bases map to TRBD2. The CDR3 sequence is CASSLGLAAPYEQYF. CDR3 nucleotides: TGCGCCAGCAGCTTGGGACTAGCGGCCCCCTACGAGCAGTACTTC.